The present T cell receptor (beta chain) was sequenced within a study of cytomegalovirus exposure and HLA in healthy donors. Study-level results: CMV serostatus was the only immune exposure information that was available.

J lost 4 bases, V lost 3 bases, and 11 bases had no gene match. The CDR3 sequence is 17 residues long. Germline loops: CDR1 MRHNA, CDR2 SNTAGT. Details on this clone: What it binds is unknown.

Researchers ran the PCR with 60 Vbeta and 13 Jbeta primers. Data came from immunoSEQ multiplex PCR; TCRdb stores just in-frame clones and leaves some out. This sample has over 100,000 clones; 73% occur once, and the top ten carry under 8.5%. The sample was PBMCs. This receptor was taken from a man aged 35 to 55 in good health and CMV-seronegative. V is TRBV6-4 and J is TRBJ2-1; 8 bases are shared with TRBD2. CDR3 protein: CASSEGSSGEPYNEQFF. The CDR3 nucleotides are TGTGCCAGCAGTGAAGGAAGTAGCGGGGAGCCGTACAATGAGCAGTTCTTC.